The 9 T cell receptor beta chains reported below all come from one sample, sequenced in a study of B cell selection in AIRE deficiency. Using immunoSEQ multiplex PCR, the repertoire was profiled, and TCRdb retains in-frame clones only, with some absent. This sample has 20,000 to 25,000 clones, with 95% to 98% found just once. CD4+CD127+ cells were sorted as the conventional CD4 T cells. Sequenced material: conventional CD4+ T cells sorted from PBMCs. Receptors originate from a human donor with AIRE deficiency.

The gene calls are TRBV6-5 and TRBJ2-1; D not certain. Per the germline V gene, CDR1 is MNHEY and CDR2 is SVGAGI. V gave up 0 bases and J gave up 5 bases, with 8 bases separating them. CDR3 length equals 14 residues. The CDR3 sequence: CASSYSWSDNEQFF. As DNA, the CDR3 is TGTGCCAGCAGTTACTCGTGGTCTGACAATGAGCAGTTCTTC.

The V gene is TRBV11-2, the J gene TRBJ2-3; D tentatively fits TRBD1 or TRBD2 (5 bases each). The V end lost 2 bases, the J end lost 4 bases, and 10 bases lay between the germline ends. The CDR3 covers 14 residues. From germline, CDR1 is SGHAT and CDR2 FQNNGV. CDR3 residues: CASSLSRGADTQYF. CDR3 nucleotide sequence: TGTGCCAGCAGCTTATCTCGAGGGGCAGATACGCAGTATTTT.

The CDR3 sequence: CASSPSSSNTEAFF. For the CDR3, the DNA is TGTGCCAGCAGCCCGTCCAGTTCGAACACTGAAGCTTTCTTT. This chain uses TRBV7-3 with TRBJ1-1; D is unclear. The CDR3 is made up of 14 amino acids. V lost 5 bases and J lost 1, with 11 bases in between. Germline CDR1 is SGHTA and CDR2 is FQGTGA.

The chain is built from TRBV9 and TRBJ2-5; a possible D gene is TRBD2 (5 bases). The V end was cut by 4 bases, the J end by 7 bases, with 17 bases between. Per the germline V gene, CDR1 is SGDLS and CDR2 is YYNGEE. CDR3 size: 14 residues. The CDR3 loop is CASSTRIREGTQYF. The CDR3 DNA reads as TGTGCCAGCAGCACTCGGATCCGGGAAGGGACCCAGTACTTC.

CDR3 DNA sequence: TGTGCCAGCAGCCAGGCCGACAGGGGAGGAGAAAAACTGTTTTTT. Amino acid sequence: CASSQADRGGEKLFF. The genes are TRBV4-2 and TRBJ1-4; 8 nucleotides agree with TRBD1. Germline CDR1 and CDR2: LGHNA and YNFKEQ. CDR3 length: 15 residues. V lost 3 bases, J lost 8 bases, and 8 bases stayed unmatched.

V and J are TRBV11-3 and TRBJ1-2, with 8 bases identical to TRBD1. Unmatched junction bases numbered 7, after V lost 5 bases and J lost 5 bases. The length of the CDR3 is 14 residues. CDR1 is SGHNT and CDR2 is YENEEA in the germline V gene. Written as DNA, the CDR3 is TGTGCCAGCAGCGCCGGACAGGGAACGTATGGCTACACCTTC. Its protein product is CASSAGQGTYGYTF.

The chain couples TRBV5-1 to TRBJ1-4; TRBD1 might be the D (5 bases). The V end was cut by 0 bases, the J end by 0 bases, with 9 bases between. The V gene's germline CDR1 is SGHRS and CDR2 YFSETQ. The length of the CDR3 is 16 residues. CDR3 region: CASSLVGAATNEKLFF. The CDR3 coding sequence is TGCGCCAGCAGCTTGGTTGGGGCTGCAACTAATGAAAAACTGTTTTTT.

The V call is TRBV5-1, the J call TRBJ2-1, with TRBD2 as a possible D gene (6 bases). The CDR3 length is 14 residues. CDR1 and CDR2 from the germline V gene are SGHRS and YFSETQ. V was trimmed by 4 bases and J by 6 bases, leaving 14 bases between them. This chain's CDR3 is CASSPTSFSNEQFF. CDR3 sequence (DNA): TGCGCCAGCAGCCCGACTAGTTTCAGCAATGAGCAGTTCTTC. The complete variable domain, with remaining parts taken from reference TRBV5-1 and TRBJ2-1, reads KAGVTQTPRYLIKTRGQQVTLSCSPISGHRSVSWYQQTPGQGLQFLFEYFSETQRNKGNFPGRFSGRQFSNSRSEMNVSTLELGDSALYLCASSPTSFSNEQFFGPGTRLTVL.

The V call is TRBV6-5, the J call TRBJ1-2, with TRBD1 identical over 7 bases. This CDR3 spans 12 amino acids. CDR1 and CDR2 (germline): MNHEY, SVGAGI. V shed 6 bases, J shed 4 bases, and the junction held 2 bases outside the gene matches. The CDR3 DNA is TGTGCCAGCAGCGACAGGGCCTATGGCTACACCTTC. Its protein is CASSDRAYGYTF.